This T cell receptor (beta chain) was captured by sequencing in a study of CXCR3-negative and CXCR3-positive naive CD8 T cells. Study overall: Sequencing gave 140 million or so TRB reads overall, about 1.5 +/- 0.3 million per library.

Naive CD8+ T cells showed CD45RO-CCR7+CD27+CD95-. With UMI labels, 5' RACE was used to prepare the TRB cDNA libraries. TCRdb reworked the 5' RACE reads into one entry per CDR3 protein, no DNA. The repertoire table contains about 110,000 distinct CDR3 sequences. Study-wide results and caveats: CXCR3-positive naive cells carried more hydrophobic TRB CDR3s than CXCR3-negative ones.

Germline lookup yields CDR1 ENHRY and CDR2 SYGVKD. The CDR3 covers 16 residues. Turning to this clonotype: What it recognizes is unknown.

The sequencing input was naive CXCR3+ CD8+ T cells from blood. Subset reported: CD45RO-CCR7+CD27+CD95- naive CD8+ T cells expressing CXCR3 (TNR3+). The chain recombines TRBV10-3 with TRBJ2-6; checking the TCRdb D call of TRBD1 is not possible without DNA. This sequence was found in a human donor in good health. Some clones in this sample may be carry-over from other donors' samples. This chain's CDR3 is CAISESEGSGANVLTF.